This TCR beta chain appears in the sequencing data of a study of blood T cell repertoires in COVID-19 (dated by TCRdb to the early 2020s). Background for the entire study: Samples covering the acute and convalescent phases of COVID-19 were provided by collaborators in the United States, Italy and Spain. The prospective study material was composed of cDNA or gDNA derived from T cells, B-cell-depleted T cells, or PBMCs. Subjects who had been exposed to COVID-19, were actively infected with it, or had recovered from it provided the deeply sampled blood TCRbeta repertoires that made up the dataset. The repertoires were made available in a free public database intended to serve as a resource for research on the immune response to SARS-CoV-2. Samples came from the ongoing ImmuneRACE study (first 160 participants) plus 1,254 subjects from 6 global collaborators. The sample metadata nearly always contained a de-identified subject ID, COVID-19 status, age in years and sex. Where available, HLA class I and class II types were obtained from metadata supplied by the sample provider rather than from assay-based typing. Points the paper makes about the study in general: The amount of clinical and demographic metadata varied by source and participant and was provided uncurated.

With regard to this clone: Its target antigen remains unknown. Within one base of it there is no much larger clone, and no base qualities were kept.

The germline V gene provides CDR1 SQVTM and CDR2 ANQGSEA. The CDR3 goes from the cysteine to the phenylalanine over 11 residues. Only the CDR3 region is kept as DNA, spanning 33 bases read in frame from base 1. Between the V and J ends, shortened by 3 bases and 13 bases respectively, the junction contains 13 bases. TCRbeta CDR3 regions were amplified from genomic DNA by means of the immunoSEQ Assay, a bias-controlled multiplex PCR. As for how the authors treated the data: The number of nucleated cells in each sample was estimated by amplification of reference gene primers within the assay. Sequence reads were collapsed and filtered to measure the absolute abundance of every unique TCRbeta CDR3 rearrangement. For each sample, productive Simpson clonality was calculated as the square root of Simpson's diversity index across productive rearrangements. TCRdb retrieved this table from immuneACCESS and kept in-frame rearrangements only. Not all clones are present; in checked studies, unresolved V genes account for under half, and no reason is known for the remainder. The D gene and trimming were derived from the DNA, and the V and J assignments and clone size from that table. A total of 540,000 or so clones appear in this sample, about 89% of them only once. The top ten clonotypes cover about 8.2% of the sample.

At one collaborating source in Seattle, patients were enrolled during active infection and were followed longitudinally through the course of disease. Whole blood was collected in K2EDTA tubes by collaborating institutions according to the institutions' own protocols. For TCRbeta analysis, collaborators shipped samples as frozen whole blood, isolated PBMCs, or DNA extracted from either of those sample types. Material for sequencing was peripheral blood. Rearrangement joined TRBV29-1 to TRBJ2-1; TRBD2 is a possible D gene, resting on 6 matching bases. This clonotype was sampled from a woman between 45 and 60 years old with COVID-19, enrolled during active disease. In nucleotides, the sequence is TGCAGCGTTGAGGTCGGGGGAAACCAGTTCTTC. Its amino acids are CSVEVGGNQFF.